The table lists the clone carrying this T cell receptor (beta chain) with many counts. Its specificity is unknown. This sample is part of a study of CD8 T cells in ankylosing spondylitis. TCRdb reprocessed the 5' RACE reads with MiXCR, giving one entry per CDR3 protein. The table records more than 650,000 distinct CDR3 sequences, about 12% of them present only once. Study results and caveats: Disease-linked clones reportedly concentrated significantly in matched ankylosing spondylitis synovial fluid. Blood of patients with ankylosing spondylitis appeared to be characterized by a TCR beta motif of eight highly homologous variants.

V gave up 2 bases and J gave up 2 bases, with 9 bases separating them. Germline V gene data show CDR1 as SQVTM and CDR2 as ANQGSEA. The CDR3 length is 13 residues. Sequencing used blood, either unsorted or a sorted T cell fraction (not recorded which). The rearrangement joins TRBV29-1 to TRBJ2-5; D is possibly TRBD2 (5 bases). The TCR sequence derives from a male donor with ankylosing spondylitis. The DNA for the CDR3 is TGCAGCGTTGAAAGTTGGAGGCAAGAGACCCAGTACTTC. Amino acid sequence: CSVESWRQETQYF.